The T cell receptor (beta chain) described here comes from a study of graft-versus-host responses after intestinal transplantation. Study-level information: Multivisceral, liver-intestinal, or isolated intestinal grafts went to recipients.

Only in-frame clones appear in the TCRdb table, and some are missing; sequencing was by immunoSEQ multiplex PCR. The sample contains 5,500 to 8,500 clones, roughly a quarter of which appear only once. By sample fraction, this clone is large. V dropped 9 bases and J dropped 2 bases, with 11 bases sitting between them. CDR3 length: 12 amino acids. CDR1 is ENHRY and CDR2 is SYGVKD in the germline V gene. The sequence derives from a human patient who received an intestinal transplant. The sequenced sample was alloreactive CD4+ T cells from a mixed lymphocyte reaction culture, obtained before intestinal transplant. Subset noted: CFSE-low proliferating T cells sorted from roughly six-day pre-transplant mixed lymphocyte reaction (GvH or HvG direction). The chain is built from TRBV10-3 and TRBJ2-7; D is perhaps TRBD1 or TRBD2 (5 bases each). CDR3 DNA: TGTGCCATACGGGACGGCACCTACGAGCAGTACTTC. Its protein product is CAIRDGTYEQYF.